The present T cell receptor (beta chain) was sequenced within a study of T-cell memory formation after mild COVID-19. MiXCR, applied by TCRdb to the 5' RACE reads, yields one record per CDR3 protein. The data hold around 310,000 distinct CDR3 sequences, with 15% to 20% observed a single time. Trimming stripped 2 bases from V and 0 bases from J, with 4 bases between. Germline V lookup: CDR1 SGHTA, CDR2 FQGTGA. The CDR3 consists of 13 residues. The sequence was obtained from a man between 18 and 29 years old who had mild COVID-19 (a few samples of this study predate the infection). Cell type and time point are not known. The V gene is TRBV7-3, the J gene TRBJ1-1; no clear D. Sequencing used PBMCs or a T cell subset sorted from them (not recorded which). The DNA for the CDR3 is TGTGCCAGCAGCTTACAGATGAACACTGAAGCTTTCTTT. This translates into CASSLQMNTEAFF.